These 16 T cell receptor beta chains came from one sample sequenced in a study. TCRdb keeps only in-frame clones here, not all; method: immunoSEQ multiplex PCR. There are nearly 70,000 clones in the sample; just over 90% occur only once, and less than 4.5% lies in the top ten. Sample: PBMCs. These receptors were obtained from a man between 40 and 49 years old with rheumatoid arthritis.

The chain uses TRBV4-2 and TRBJ1-6, with no clear D. The V end lost 0 bases, the J end lost 8 bases, and 11 bases lay between the germline ends. Germline V lookup: CDR1 LGHNA, CDR2 YNFKEQ. The CDR3 extends over 15 amino acids. This CDR3 reads CASSQDLTPDSPLHF. In DNA form, the CDR3 reads TGTGCCAGCAGCCAAGATCTGACACCAGATTCACCCCTCCACTTT.

The chain employs TRBV27 and TRBJ1-1, with D unclear. Germline lookup yields CDR1 MNHEY and CDR2 SMNVEV (reference sequence). The CDR3 length is 14 residues. V was cut by 2 bases and J by 5 bases, with 12 bases left in between. CDR3 residues: CASSLNALSTEAFF. CDR3 nucleotide sequence: TGTGCCAGCAGTTTAAACGCTTTGTCGACTGAAGCTTTCTTT.

The chain links TRBV2 to TRBJ2-7, with a weak D call TRBD1 (5 bases). Deletions cut 1 base from V and 4 bases from J, with 11 bases between. The CDR3 runs to 14 residues. Germline loops: CDR1 SNHLY, CDR2 FYNNEI. CDR3 amino acids: CASSEDRSRYEQYF. CDR3 sequence (DNA): TGTGCCAGCAGTGAAGACAGGTCACGATACGAGCAGTACTTC.

This clone was detected a few times. The chain employs TRBV2 and TRBJ1-5, with D uncertain. Trimming cost V 7 bases and J 0 bases, with 13 bases left between them. The CDR3 has 15 amino acids. CDR1 is SNHLY and CDR2 is FYNNEI in the germline V gene. The CDR3 sequence is CASNMVVNSNQPQHF. Here the CDR3 DNA reads TGTGCCAGCAACATGGTAGTAAATAGCAATCAGCCCCAGCATTTT. Full variable domain (outside the CDR3, taken from reference TRBV2 and TRBJ1-5): EPEVTQTPSHQVTQMGQEVILRCVPISNHLYFYWYRQILGQKVEFLVSFYNNEISEKSEIFDDQFSVERPDGSNFTLKIRSTKLEDSAMYFCASNMVVNSNQPQHFGDGTRLSIL.

This clone was detected a few times. This chain joins TRBV5-4 and TRBJ2-1; 8 bases line up with TRBD2. Germline CDR1 is SGHNT and CDR2 is YYREEE (reference sequence). The CDR3 consists of 15 residues. Trimming at V came to 0 bases and at J to 4 bases, leaving 3 bases not matched to a gene. CDR3 coding DNA: TGTGCCAGCAGCTTGGACAGCGGGAGTTACAATGAGCAGTTCTTC. It yields the protein CASSLDSGSYNEQFF. The full variable domain, its missing parts supplied by reference TRBV5-4 and TRBJ2-1, is ETGVTQSPTHLIKTRGQQVTLRCSSQSGHNTVSWYQQALGQGPQFIFQYYREEENGRGNFPPRFSGLQFPNYSSELNVNALELDDSALYLCASSLDSGSYNEQFFGPGTRLTVL.

This clone has only one observation. The rearrangement links TRBV18 to TRBJ2-5, with TRBD1 identical over 7 bases. The V segment lost 3 bases and the J segment 2 bases; nucleotides outside the gene matches: 6. The germline CDR1 and CDR2 sequences are KGHSH and LQKENI. This CDR3 has 15 residues. The CDR3 bases are TGTGCCAGCTCACCGCTTGGGACAGCTCAAGAGACCCAGTACTTC. This sequence encodes CASSPLGTAQETQYF.

This chain connects TRBV4-1 to TRBJ2-1; 8 positions match TRBD1. The CDR3 runs 16 residues. The V gene end was trimmed by 0 bases and the J gene end by 7 bases; junction bases not matched to a gene: 8. From germline, CDR1 is MGHRA and CDR2 YSYEKL. The CDR3 is CASSQDRRGRWNEQFF. CDR3 coding DNA: TGCGCCAGCAGCCAAGATCGCAGGGGGCGTTGGAATGAGCAGTTCTTC.

The chain uses TRBV5-4 and TRBJ2-5; tentative D call: TRBD2 (6 bases). Trimming took 4 bases from V and 2 from J, leaving 18 bases between them. This CDR3 is built from 16 residues. Germline V lookup: CDR1 SGHNT, CDR2 YYREEE (reference sequence). CDR3 DNA sequence: TGTGCCAGCAGCCAGGGAGGTTGGCAGCGACAAGAGACCCAGTACTTC. It encodes CASSQGGWQRQETQYF.

This chain uses TRBV6-5 with TRBJ1-5; no clear D. Trimming took off 6 bases at V and 7 bases at J, with 13 bases between the two ends. The CDR3 is 13 residues long. The germline V gene encodes CDR1 MNHEY and CDR2 SVGAGI. CDR3 region: CASRGSFGQPQHF. In nucleotides, the CDR3 is TGTGCCAGCAGAGGATCGTTTGGACAGCCCCAGCATTTT.

The chain links TRBV5-1 to TRBJ2-2, with 10 bases fitting TRBD1. In germline, CDR1 is SGHRS, CDR2 YFSETQ. Losses at the gene ends were 0 bases for V and 4 bases for J; bases not matched to a gene: 27. The CDR3 has 24 amino acids. DNA for the CDR3: TGCGCCAGCAGCTTGGCCGTATGGGGAGGGTCAGTGCGTCCCGACAGGGGGCGCACCGGGGAGCTGTTTTTT. Translating gives CASSLAVWGGSVRPDRGRTGELFF.

V is TRBV7-2 and J is TRBJ2-7, with TRBD2 matching over 8 bases. The germline gives CDR1 SGHTA, CDR2 FQGNSA. The CDR3 covers 15 residues. The junction had 11 bases not matched to a gene; V was cut back by 8 bases and J by 2 bases. CDR3 coding DNA: TGTGCCAGCTCCACCGGGGGGGCTTCTACCTACGAGCAGTACTTC. Protein sequence: CASSTGGASTYEQYF.

The CDR3 region has the DNA TGTGCCAGCTCACCACTAGGGAACACCATATATTTT. This sequence encodes CASSPLGNTIYF. This chain links TRBV18 with TRBJ1-3; D gene ambiguous. V lost 1 base to trimming and J lost 7 bases, with 5 bases between them. Germline CDR1 KGHSH, CDR2 LQKENI. The CDR3 is 12 amino acids.

With regard to this clone: In the same sample, other DNA sequences code for this CDR3. The V call is TRBV10-3, the J call TRBJ2-7; D call uncertain. The CDR3 is 11 amino acids. Trimming took off 4 bases at V and 3 bases at J, with 4 bases between the two ends. Germline V gene lookup returns CDR1 ENHRY and CDR2 SYGVKD. CDR3 nucleotides: TGTGCCATCAGTGGAGTCTACGAGCAGTACTTC. Protein sequence: CAISGVYEQYF.

The chain is built from TRBV5-4 and TRBJ1-4; D perhaps matches TRBD1 (5 bases). Germline V lookup: CDR1 SGHNT, CDR2 YYREEE (reference sequence). Between the trimmed V and J ends, which lost 2 bases and 5 bases, there was a span of 16 bases. CDR3 length: 16 amino acids. The CDR3 sequence is CASSFMTGRGNEKLFF. In nucleotides, the CDR3 is TGTGCCAGCAGCTTTATGACGGGACGGGGGAATGAAAAACTGTTTTTT. Using reference TRBV5-4 and TRBJ1-4 for the parts outside the CDR3, the full variable domain is ETGVTQSPTHLIKTRGQQVTLRCSSQSGHNTVSWYQQALGQGPQFIFQYYREEENGRGNFPPRFSGLQFPNYSSELNVNALELDDSALYLCASSFMTGRGNEKLFFGSGTQLSVL.

This rearrangement joins TRBV5-1 to TRBJ1-2; TRBD1 might be the D (5 bases). Per germline, CDR1 SGHRS and CDR2 YFSETQ. CDR3 length: 12 residues. V dropped 4 bases and J dropped 8 bases, with 12 bases sitting between them. The CDR3 is CASSPPGQGYTF. In DNA form, the CDR3 reads TGCGCCAGCAGCCCACCAGGGCAAGGCTACACCTTC.

The chain combines TRBV11-2 with TRBJ2-7, with a tentative D call TRBD2 (5 bases). Trimming took off 5 bases at V and 4 bases at J, with 21 bases between the two ends. Germline lookup yields CDR1 SGHAT and CDR2 FQNNGV. The CDR3 loop spans 16 amino acids. The CDR3 region is CASSRRFSGLMYEQYF. The CDR3 bases are TGTGCCAGCAGCCGACGGTTCTCGGGGTTGATGTACGAGCAGTACTTC.